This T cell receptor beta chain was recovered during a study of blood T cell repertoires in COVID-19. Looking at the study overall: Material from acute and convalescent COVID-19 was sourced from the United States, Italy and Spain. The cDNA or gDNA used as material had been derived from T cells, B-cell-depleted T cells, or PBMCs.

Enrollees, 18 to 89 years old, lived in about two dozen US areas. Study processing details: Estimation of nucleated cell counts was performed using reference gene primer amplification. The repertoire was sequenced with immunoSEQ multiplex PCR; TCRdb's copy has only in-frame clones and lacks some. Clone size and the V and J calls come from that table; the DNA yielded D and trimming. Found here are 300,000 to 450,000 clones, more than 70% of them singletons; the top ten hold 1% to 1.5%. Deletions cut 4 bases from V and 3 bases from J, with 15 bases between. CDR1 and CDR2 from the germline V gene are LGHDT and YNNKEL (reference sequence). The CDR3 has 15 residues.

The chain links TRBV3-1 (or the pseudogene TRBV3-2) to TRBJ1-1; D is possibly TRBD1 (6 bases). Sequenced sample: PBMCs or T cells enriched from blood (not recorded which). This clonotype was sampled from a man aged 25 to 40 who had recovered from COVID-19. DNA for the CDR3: TGTGCCAGCAGCCCACCCACGGGGACATACACTGAAGCTTTCTTT. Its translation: CASSPPTGTYTEAFF.